This T cell receptor beta chain appears in the sequencing data of a study of a mutant IDH1 vaccine in newly diagnosed glioma (dated by TCRdb to the early 2020s). Regarding the study in general: Vaccination was initiated 4-6 weeks after radiotherapy alone, or concurrently with temozolomide cycles in the chemotherapy-containing groups. Of the roughly 31 treated patients, roughly 62% were male and around 40% were female, and the mean age was 40.4 years. Before enrollment, most patients had been given radiochemotherapy with temozolomide as standard therapy, while the rest had received either radiotherapy alone or temozolomide alone. Visit V12 was the week-35 safety follow-up and visit V13 was the week-47 end of study. Peripheral blood samples were drawn at six visits, namely V03 (baseline), V05, V07, V10, V12 and V13. For exploratory analyses, longitudinal TCRB deep sequencing was carried out in roughly 23 treated patients wherever samples were available.

The library was generated by the immunoSEQ multiplex PCR assay. Rearranged TCR beta chain sequences were amplified using the hsTCRB Kit according to the manufacturer's protocol. Sequencing of TCRB libraries was carried out on an Illumina MiSeq. On the authors' methods: Demultiplexing, trimming and gene mapping were performed with the kit vendor's proprietary platform. What TCRdb holds here is the immuneACCESS table cut down to in-frame rearrangements. Part of the clones is not present; checked against another copy, under half of the missing clones reflect an unresolved V gene, and the others are unexplained. From that table come the V and J calls and clone size; the DNA was used to work out D and trimming. The sample data list roughly 50,000 clones, and more than 60% of these were observed just once. Jointly, the top ten make up about 7% of the sample. Of note for this clone: Its target antigen remains unknown. The sample holds no much larger clone one base away, and base qualities are not on file.

Overall study results and their limits: Changes in the top peripheral T cell clonotypes picked up by TCRB sequencing did not appear to be linked to pseudoprogression. Vaccine-induced immune responses across multiple MHC alleles were detected in 85% to 95% of patients. Selection of PBMC samples for TCRB deep sequencing was based on availability. It was noted by the authors that analyses of patient blood samples could not be reproduced owing to sample limitations.

This sample's time point label indicates: week 35, safety follow-up. A 20-mer mutant IDH1 peptide at 300 micrograms in Montanide made up each vaccine dose, which was injected subcutaneously together with topical imiquimod. Patients were given eight vaccinations, in weeks 1, 3, 5, 7, 11, 15, 19 and 23, which matched visits V03 through V10. All donors had newly diagnosed IDH1-mutant astrocytomas of WHO grade 3 or 4 that showed loss of nuclear ATRX. The samples were drawn from NOA16, a multicentre, single-arm, open-label phase I trial in Germany that tested a mutant IDH1 peptide vaccine in humans for the first time. The DNeasy Blood and Tissue Kit was used to extract genomic DNA from EDTA blood for TCRB sequencing. Sequenced here: PBMCs, sampled from a glioma patient whose treatment included an IDH1 peptide vaccine. The sequence was obtained from a middle-aged man with glioma.

The DNA sequence is TGTGCCAGTAGGGACAGCGCAATTCAGCCCCAGCATTTT. Its translation reads: CASRDSAIQPQHF. The chain is made from TRBV19 and TRBJ1-5; 6 matching bases give a weak D call of TRBD1. Measured from the cysteine to the phenylalanine, the CDR3 is 13 residues long. Kept here is only the CDR3 DNA, which spans 39 bases and is read in frame from base 1. At the junction V is shortened by 6 bases and J by 6 bases, with 12 bases in between. The germline V gene (reference sequence) provides CDR1 LNHDA and CDR2 SQIVND.